This T cell receptor (beta chain) was obtained from a study of T cell repertoires in cytomegalovirus infection. Turning to the study itself: HLA-B-restricted CMV epitopes that are well studied, plus recently identified HLA-C-restricted ones, were used by the study. Indicated by public TCR beta signatures were CMV infection and matching HLA type.

Using its own MiXCR run on the reads, TCRdb lists one record per CDR3 protein. Here the sample spans 640,000 or so distinct CDR3 sequences, roughly 36% being singletons. Trimming cost V 6 bases and J 8 bases, with 19 bases left between them. Germline loops: CDR1 LNHNV, CDR2 YYDKDF (reference sequence). This CDR3 comprises 14 residues. This clonotype has just a few counts. Its target is unknown. The source material was cultured PBMCs, sampled from culture after CMV antigen stimulation. The TCR originated in a human donor in good health (CMV status not recorded). Some clones in this sample may be carry-over from other donors' samples. The rearrangement links TRBV15 to TRBJ1-2, with D possibly TRBD1 on 5 matching bases. In DNA, the CDR3 is TGTGCCACCAGAGCCGGTGGGGACCCCTTCGGCTACACCTTC. The encoded protein is CATRAGGDPFGYTF.